This paragraph reports one TCR beta chain. The method was immunoSEQ multiplex PCR; TCRdb's version includes in-frame clones alone and lacks a portion of them. This sample has around 50,000 clones, with roughly 90% found just once. The sample belongs to a study of blood T cell repertoires in COVID-19. Turning to the study itself: Sample material is recorded as cDNA or gDNA derived from T cells, B-cell-depleted T cells, or PBMCs.

The CDR3 extends over 15 amino acids. The V and J ends lost 6 bases and 2 bases, in that order; junction bases with no gene match: 7. Germline V gives CDR1 SNHLY, CDR2 FYNNEI. The source of this sequence is a woman of 80 years or more with COVID-19, enrolled during active disease. The sample was peripheral blood. This chain joins TRBV2 and TRBJ2-7; 10 bases match TRBD1. The CDR3, as DNA: TGTGCCAGCAGCCCAGGACAGGGGGGTACCTACGAGCAGTACTTC. It encodes CASSPGQGGTYEQYF.